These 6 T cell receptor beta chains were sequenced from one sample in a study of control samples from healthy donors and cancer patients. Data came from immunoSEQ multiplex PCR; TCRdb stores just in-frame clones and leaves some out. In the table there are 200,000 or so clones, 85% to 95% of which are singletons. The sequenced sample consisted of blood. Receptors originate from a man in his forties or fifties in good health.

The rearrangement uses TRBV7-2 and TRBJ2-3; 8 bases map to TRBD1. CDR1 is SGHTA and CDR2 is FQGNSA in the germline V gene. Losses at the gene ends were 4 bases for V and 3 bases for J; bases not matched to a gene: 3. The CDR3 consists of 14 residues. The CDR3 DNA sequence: TGTGCCAGCAGCTGGAGGACAGGGACAGATACGCAGTATTTT. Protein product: CASSWRTGTDTQYF.

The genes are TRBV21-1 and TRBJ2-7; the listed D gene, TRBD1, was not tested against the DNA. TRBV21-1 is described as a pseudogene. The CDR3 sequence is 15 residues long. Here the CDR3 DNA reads TGTGCCACCGCTATACAGGGTCTGACGGGCTACGAGCAGTACTTC. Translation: CATAIQGLTGYEQYF.

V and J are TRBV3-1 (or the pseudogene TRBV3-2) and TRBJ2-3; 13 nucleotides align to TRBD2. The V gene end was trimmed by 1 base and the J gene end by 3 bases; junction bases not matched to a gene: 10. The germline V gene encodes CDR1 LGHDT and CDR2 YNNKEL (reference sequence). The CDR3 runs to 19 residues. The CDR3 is CASSQALGLAGVKTDTQYF. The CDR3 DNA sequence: TGTGCCAGCAGCCAAGCCCTCGGACTAGCGGGGGTCAAGACAGATACGCAGTATTTT.

The CDR3 bases are TGTGCCATCTCACAGGGCGCTAGCACAGATACGCAGTATTTT. It encodes CAISQGASTDTQYF. The chain employs TRBV27 and TRBJ2-3, with a possible D match to TRBD1 (6 bases). Germline CDR1 is MNHEY and CDR2 is SMNVEV (reference sequence). This CDR3 is built from 14 residues. The V end lost 10 bases, the J end lost 0 bases, and 14 bases lay between the germline ends.

The CDR3 is CASSRLLDQTSTDTQYF. The CDR3 bases are TGTGCCAGCAGCAGACTCTTAGATCAAACTAGCACAGATACGCAGTATTTT. The chain has TRBV28 and TRBJ2-3; no definite D call. With 6 bases removed from V and 0 bases from J, the gap between germline ends came to 19 bases. Germline CDR1 is MDHEN and CDR2 is SYDVKM. The CDR3 extends over 17 amino acids.

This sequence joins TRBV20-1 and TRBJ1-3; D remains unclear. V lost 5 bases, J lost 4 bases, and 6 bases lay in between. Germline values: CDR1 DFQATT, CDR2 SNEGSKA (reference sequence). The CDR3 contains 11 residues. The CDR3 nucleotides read TGCAGTGCTCCGGGGGGAAACACCATATATTTT. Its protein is CSAPGGNTIYF.